The 10 T cell receptor beta chains given below trace back to one sample, sequenced in a study of blood T cells in healthy people across ages (dated by TCRdb to the mid-2010s). Receptor amplification or capture employed 5' RACE. This sample was sequenced with an Illumina HiSeq 2500. A second PCR of roughly 6 to 11 cycles was run with a J-beta primer mix and a sample-barcoded 5' primer. Starting from the raw public reads, TCRdb applied fastp trimming at Q25, assembled clones with MiXCR and retained in-frame beta chains. Each entry is one CDR3 protein sequence, shown with its most common DNA and genes. This sample gives hundreds of thousands of distinct CDR3 sequences in total; just over 55% of them show up just once. The ten top clones hold 25% to 30% of the sample. The sequenced sample was blood. The source is a man aged 35 to 55 in good health.

As regards this clonotype: One end of the junction does not line up with germline, which may come from a read error. This rearrangement joins TRBV7-2 to TRBJ2-7, with D maybe TRBD2 (6 bases). This CDR3 has 18 residues. Per the germline V gene, CDR1 is SGHTA and CDR2 is FQGNSA. The DNA for the CDR3 is TGCGCCAGCAGCTTAGAGATAGGAGGCGGGACCTTCCACTACGAGCAGTACTTC. Amino acid sequence: CASSLEIGGGTFHYEQYF.

This clonotype was counted only a few times. The chain joins TRBV24-1 to TRBJ2-1, with a weak D call TRBD1 (6 bases). Germline V lookup: CDR1 KGHDR, CDR2 SFDVKD. V shed 0 bases and J shed 5 bases, with 16 bases lying between them. The CDR3 loop spans 17 amino acids. The CDR3 loop reads CATSDLVGLQGHNEQFF. The CDR3 DNA sequence: TGTGCCACCAGTGATTTGGTCGGCCTACAGGGACACAATGAGCAGTTCTTC.

This chain joins TRBV10-3 and TRBJ2-7, with D perhaps matching TRBD2 (5 bases). The CDR3 is 14 amino acids. With 11 bases removed from V and 6 bases from J, the gap between germline ends came to 23 bases. Looked up from germline, CDR1 is ENHRY and CDR2 is SYGVKD. The CDR3 protein is CAAAEGPGPFEQYF. The CDR3 DNA is TGTGCCGCGGCCGAGGGTCCGGGCCCCTTCGAGCAGTACTTC.

This clonotype was seen only a few times. The chain uses TRBV9 and TRBJ1-2; 7 nucleotides agree with TRBD1. This CDR3 has 15 amino acids. Germline loops: CDR1 SGDLS, CDR2 YYNGEE. J was trimmed by 5 bases and V by 0 bases; bases with no gene match: 7. In nucleotides, the CDR3 is TGTGCCAGCAGCGTAGAGATTTCAGGGGGATATGGCTACACCTTC. It codes for CASSVEISGGYGYTF.

This clonotype was recorded a few times. With a much larger clone just one base away, this may be a read error. The chain recombines TRBV29-1 with TRBJ2-1; 10 bases fit TRBD1. The end of the DNA fits TRBJ2-7 better, so the J call may be wrong. Germline values: CDR1 SQVTM, CDR2 ANQGSEA. The CDR3 spans 14 residues. CDR3 in DNA: TGCAGCGCCGACGTAGGACAGGGGGTAAATGAGCAGTACTTC. Translated, it gives CSADVGQGVNEQYF.

The chain has TRBV6-2 or TRBV6-3 and TRBJ2-5; D is perhaps TRBD2 (6 bases). The CDR3 extends over 15 amino acids. The germline V gene has CDR1 MNHEY and CDR2 SVGEGT. Trimming removed 3 bases at V and 4 bases at J, with 15 bases between. The CDR3 reads CASSYTAARGETQYF. The CDR3 DNA reads TGTGCCAGCAGTTATACGGCGGCGCGGGGAGAGACCCAGTACTTC.

This clonotype turned up a few times. The rearrangement links TRBV24-1 to TRBJ2-7; 8 bases align to TRBD1. This CDR3 has 15 amino acids. With 4 bases clipped from V and 3 bases from J, the junction kept 7 bases outside the gene matches. From germline, CDR1 is KGHDR and CDR2 SFDVKD. The CDR3 sequence: CATSDPKGQGYEQYF. DNA for the CDR3: TGTGCCACCAGTGACCCGAAAGGACAGGGCTACGAGCAGTACTTC.

This clonotype was counted a few times. The chain is built from TRBV5-5 and TRBJ2-7; D may match TRBD1 or TRBD2 (5 bases each). V lost 3 bases and J lost 5, with 18 bases in between. Germline V CDR1 and CDR2: SGHKS, YYEKEE (reference sequence). The CDR3 sequence is 15 residues long. This CDR3 reads CASSSRVKGTHEQYF. DNA of the CDR3: TGTGCCAGCAGCTCCCGGGTCAAGGGGACCCACGAGCAGTACTTC. The whole variable domain, filled in from reference TRBV5-5 and TRBJ2-7, reads DAGVTQSPTHLIKTRGQQVTLRCSPISGHKSVSWYQQVLGQGPQFIFQYYEKEERGRGNFPDRFSARQFPNYSSELNVNALLLGDSALYLCASSSRVKGTHEQYFGPGTRLTVT.

This chain connects TRBV27 to TRBJ1-5, with 9 bases lining up with TRBD1. The germline gives CDR1 MNHEY, CDR2 SMNVEV (reference sequence). V shed 4 bases, J shed 4 bases, and the junction held 11 bases outside the gene matches. CDR3 size: 17 residues. DNA of the CDR3: TGTGCCAGCAGTTCCGGGACAGGGAGGTGGGAGAATCAGCCCCAGCATTTT. Its protein is CASSSGTGRWENQPQHF.

The chain employs TRBV28 and TRBJ2-7; TRBD1 matches at 7 bases. Germline CDR1 reads MDHEN; CDR2 reads SYDVKM. The V segment lost 5 bases and the J segment 6 bases; nucleotides outside the gene matches: 10. CDR3 length: 14 residues. CDR3 in DNA: TGTGCCAGCAGTAGACAGGGAAAGGCTCGCGAGCAGTACTTC. Its translation: CASSRQGKAREQYF.